These 19 T cell receptor beta chains share one sample of origin, sequenced in a study of blood T cell repertoires in COVID-19. TCRdb keeps only in-frame clones here, not all; method: immunoSEQ multiplex PCR. The profile shows around 200,000 clones, around four fifths of them singletons. The sample comprised peripheral blood. The receptors stem from a man between 35 and 55 years old with active or convalescent COVID-19.

As for this clone: This sample includes further DNA sequences coding for the same CDR3. This sequence joins TRBV18 and TRBJ2-3, with TRBD1 matching over 7 bases. CDR3 length: 14 amino acids. Looked up from germline, CDR1 is KGHSH and CDR2 is LQKENI. The V and J ends lost 5 bases and 3 bases, in that order; junction bases with no gene match: 5. CDR3 residues: CASSRGQVTDTQYF. CDR3 DNA: TGTGCCAGCTCAAGGGGGCAAGTGACAGATACGCAGTATTTT. Filled out from reference TRBV18 and TRBJ2-3, the complete variable domain reads NAGVMQNPRHLVRRRGQEARLRCSPMKGHSHVYWYRQLPEEGLKFMVYLQKENIIDESGMPKERFSAEFPKEGPSILRIQQVVRGDSAAYFCASSRGQVTDTQYFGPGTRLTVL.

The gene calls are TRBV24-1 and TRBJ2-1, with 10 bases matching TRBD2. This CDR3 has 13 amino acids. Germline trimming cut 6 bases from V and 8 bases from J; bases unmatched to any gene: 3. CDR1 is KGHDR, CDR2 SFDVKD, per germline. CDR3 residues: CATSLAGVDEQFF. CDR3 DNA: TGTGCCACCAGTCTAGCGGGAGTAGATGAGCAGTTCTTC.

The rearrangement links TRBV5-1 to TRBJ2-4; 9 bases agree with TRBD2. The V and J ends lost 0 bases and 4 bases, in that order; junction bases with no gene match: 2. CDR3 size: 15 residues. Germline CDR1 SGHRS, CDR2 YFSETQ. CDR3 residues: CASSLGAGGKNIQYF. DNA for the CDR3: TGCGCCAGCAGCTTGGGGGCGGGAGGGAAAAACATTCAGTACTTC.

The V gene is TRBV5-1, the J gene TRBJ1-1; 8 nucleotides line up with TRBD1. The CDR3 has 15 residues. After removal of 3 bases from V and 11 bases from J, the junction contained 15 bases not matched to a gene. The germline gives CDR1 SGHRS, CDR2 YFSETQ. The CDR3 reads CASSWKPTGEIVAFF. The CDR3 coding sequence is TGCGCCAGCAGCTGGAAACCGACAGGGGAGATTGTTGCTTTCTTT.

V gene TRBV7-3 combines with J gene TRBJ2-2; weak D call: TRBD2 (6 bases). V lost 2 bases and J lost 2, with 15 bases in between. Germline V lookup: CDR1 SGHTA, CDR2 FQGTGA. The CDR3 contains 17 residues. This chain's CDR3 is CASSLGGTGSNTGELFF. Written as DNA, the CDR3 is TGTGCCAGCAGCTTAGGCGGGACGGGATCCAACACCGGGGAGCTGTTTTTT.

The chain couples TRBV7-9 to TRBJ1-5, with D hard to call. The V and J ends lost 1 base and 6 bases respectively, with 4 bases between them. In germline, CDR1 is SEHNR, CDR2 FQNEAQ (reference sequence). This CDR3 is built from 12 residues. CDR3 in DNA: TGTGCCAGCAGCTTAGACGGTCAGCCCCAGCATTTT. As protein: CASSLDGQPQHF.

A few counts support this clone. The chain employs TRBV11-3 and TRBJ1-1; no clear D. V lost 0 bases, J lost 1 base, and 12 bases lay in between. The CDR3 consists of 16 residues. Germline CDR1 SGHNT, CDR2 YENEEA. This CDR3 is CASSLDLWAGNTEAFF. The CDR3 DNA reads as TGTGCCAGCAGCTTAGACCTCTGGGCCGGGAACACTGAAGCTTTCTTT.

The chain carries TRBV24-1 and TRBJ2-7, with 7 bases identical to TRBD1. This CDR3 spans 13 amino acids. Unmatched junction bases numbered 2, after V lost 4 bases and J lost 3 bases. Germline lookup yields CDR1 KGHDR and CDR2 SFDVKD. The DNA for the CDR3 is TGTGCCACCAGTGACTGGACAGGCTACGAGCAGTACTTC. Its translation: CATSDWTGYEQYF.

CDR3 residues: CASSKQGWGNTIYF. In nucleotides, the CDR3 is TGTGCCAGCAGTAAACAGGGGTGGGGAAACACCATATATTTT. The rearrangement joins TRBV6-5 to TRBJ1-3; TRBD1 aligns across 7 bases. The J segment lost 4 bases and the V segment lost 5 bases, leaving 5 bases of the junction unmatched. This CDR3 has 14 amino acids. CDR1 is MNHEY, CDR2 SVGAGI, per germline.

The rearrangement joins TRBV5-4 to TRBJ2-5; 13 nucleotides align to TRBD2. V lost 6 bases and J lost 4; bases outside the gene matches: 9. Germline-derived CDR1 and CDR2 are SGHNT and YYREEE (reference sequence). The CDR3 is made up of 16 amino acids. The CDR3, as DNA: TGTGCCAGCACCCCCGGACTAGCGGGAGTAGGAGAGACCCAGTACTTC. Protein product: CASTPGLAGVGETQYF.

The chain combines TRBV30 with TRBJ1-2; no clear D gene. This CDR3 contains 15 residues. V lost 0 bases, J lost 4 bases, and 15 bases lay in between. Germline V gene lookup returns CDR1 GTSNPN and CDR2 SVGIG (reference sequence). CDR3 loop: CAWSVLFGGSYGYTF. The CDR3, as DNA: TGTGCCTGGAGTGTACTGTTCGGAGGATCCTATGGCTACACCTTC.

The chain combines TRBV6-2 or TRBV6-3 with TRBJ2-1; D call uncertain. Germline V gene data show CDR1 as MNHEY and CDR2 as SVGEGT. Trimming took off 6 bases at V and 0 bases at J, with 21 bases between the two ends. This CDR3 is built from 18 residues. CDR3 loop: CASSSQALKSSSYNEQFF. DNA for the CDR3: TGTGCCAGCAGCTCCCAGGCTTTAAAATCGAGCTCCTACAATGAGCAGTTCTTC.

This chain connects TRBV3-1 (or the pseudogene TRBV3-2) to TRBJ2-3; TRBD1 might be the D (6 bases). CDR1 is LGHDT and CDR2 is YNNKEL in the germline V gene (reference sequence). Deletions cut 1 base from V and 5 bases from J, with 7 bases between. This CDR3 is 13 amino acids long. The CDR3 spells CASSQVRGDTQYF. The CDR3 DNA reads as TGTGCCAGCAGCCAAGTCAGGGGAGATACGCAGTATTTT.

The chain has TRBV30 and TRBJ2-2; 7 bases are a match to TRBD1. The CDR3 spans 14 residues. V gave up 3 bases and J gave up 5 bases; unmatched junction bases: 6. Germline CDR1 is GTSNPN and CDR2 is SVGIG (reference sequence). CDR3 protein: CAWRWDRGTGELFF. The CDR3 coding sequence is TGTGCCTGGAGGTGGGACAGAGGGACCGGGGAGCTGTTTTTT.

Here the CDR3 reads CASILGTNSYEQYF. The DNA of the CDR3 is TGTGCCAGCATCCTTGGCACCAACTCCTACGAGCAGTACTTC. The rearrangement links TRBV6-5 to TRBJ2-7, with D unclear. Per germline, CDR1 MNHEY and CDR2 SVGAGI. The CDR3 covers 14 residues. The V end was cut by 7 bases, the J end by 0 bases, with 13 bases between.

The chain couples TRBV2 to TRBJ2-3; D gene unclear. The length of the CDR3 is 14 residues. Germline-derived CDR1 and CDR2 are SNHLY and FYNNEI. The V end lost 4 bases, the J end lost 0 bases, and 8 bases lay between the germline ends. In DNA form, the CDR3 reads TGTGCCAGCAGTGGTGGCTTAAGCACAGATACGCAGTATTTT. Protein sequence: CASSGGLSTDTQYF.

J is TRBJ2-7 and V is TRBV29-1, with 9 nucleotides matching TRBD1. After removal of 3 bases from V and 5 bases from J, the junction contained 14 bases not matched to a gene. The CDR3 consists of 16 residues. Germline values: CDR1 SQVTM, CDR2 ANQGSEA. The CDR3 bases are TGCAGCGTTGAGACGCCGGTAGGACAGGGGAGGAACGAGCAGTACTTC. It translates to CSVETPVGQGRNEQYF.

This chain uses TRBV25-1 with TRBJ1-1; 7 positions agree with TRBD1. The germline CDR1 and CDR2 sequences are MGHDK and SYGVNS. Trimming removed 3 bases from V and 0 bases from J; junction bases left unmatched: 4. This CDR3 is 15 amino acids long. The chain's CDR3 is CASSDRGQMNTEAFF. Written as DNA, the CDR3 is TGTGCCAGCAGTGACAGGGGACAGATGAACACTGAAGCTTTCTTT. Supplemented by reference TRBV25-1 and TRBJ1-1, the full variable domain reads EADIYQTPRYLVIGTGKKITLECSQTMGHDKMYWYQQDPGMELHLIHYSYGVNSTEKGDLSSESTVSRIRTEHFPLTLESARPSHTSQYLCASSDRGQMNTEAFFGQGTRLTVV.

This chain uses TRBV19 with TRBJ2-7, with 11 bases matching TRBD1. CDR3 length equals 14 residues. Trimming removed 3 bases from V and 8 bases from J; junction bases left unmatched: 6. Germline CDR1 LNHDA, CDR2 SQIVND (reference sequence). The CDR3 here is CASSMGQGVPKQYF. CDR3 in DNA: TGTGCCAGTAGTATGGGACAGGGGGTCCCCAAGCAGTACTTC.